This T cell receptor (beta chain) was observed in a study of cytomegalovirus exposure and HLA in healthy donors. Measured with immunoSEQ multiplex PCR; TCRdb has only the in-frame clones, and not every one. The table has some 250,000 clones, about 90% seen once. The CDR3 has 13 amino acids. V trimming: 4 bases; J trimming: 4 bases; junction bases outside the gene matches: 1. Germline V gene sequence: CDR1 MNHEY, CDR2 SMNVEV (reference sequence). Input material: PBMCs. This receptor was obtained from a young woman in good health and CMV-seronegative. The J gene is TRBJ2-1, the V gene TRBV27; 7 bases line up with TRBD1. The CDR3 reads CASSWDSYNEQFF. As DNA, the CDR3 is TGTGCCAGCAGTTGGGACAGTTACAATGAGCAGTTCTTC.